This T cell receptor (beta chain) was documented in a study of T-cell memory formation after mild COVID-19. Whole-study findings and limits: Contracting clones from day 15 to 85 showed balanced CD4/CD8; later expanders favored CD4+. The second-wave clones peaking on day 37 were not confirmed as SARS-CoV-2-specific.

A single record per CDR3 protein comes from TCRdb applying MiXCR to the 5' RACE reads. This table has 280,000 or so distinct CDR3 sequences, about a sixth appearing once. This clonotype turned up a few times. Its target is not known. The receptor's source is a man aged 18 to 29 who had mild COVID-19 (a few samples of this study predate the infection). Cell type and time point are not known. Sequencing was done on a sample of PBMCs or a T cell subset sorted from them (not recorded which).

The CDR3 region is CASSSGTTYEKLFF. CDR3 nucleotides: TGTGCCAGCAGCTCCGGGACGACCTATGAAAAACTGTTTTTT. V is TRBV7-2 and J is TRBJ1-4; tentatively, D is TRBD1 (5 bases). V was clipped by 4 bases and J by 6 bases, with 12 bases between them. This CDR3 is built from 14 residues. CDR1 is SGHTA and CDR2 is FQGNSA in the germline V gene.